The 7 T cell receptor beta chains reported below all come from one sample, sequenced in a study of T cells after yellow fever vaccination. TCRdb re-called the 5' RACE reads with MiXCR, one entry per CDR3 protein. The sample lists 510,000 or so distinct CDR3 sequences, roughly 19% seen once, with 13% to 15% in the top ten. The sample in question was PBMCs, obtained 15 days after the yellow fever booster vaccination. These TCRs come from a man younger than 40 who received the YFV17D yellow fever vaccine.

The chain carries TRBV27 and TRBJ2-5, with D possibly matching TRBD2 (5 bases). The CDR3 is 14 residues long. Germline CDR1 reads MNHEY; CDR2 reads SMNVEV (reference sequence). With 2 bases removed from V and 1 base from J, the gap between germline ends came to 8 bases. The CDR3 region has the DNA TGTGCCAGCAGTTTAGGCGGGTTCCAAGAGACCCAGTACTTC. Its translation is CASSLGGFQETQYF.

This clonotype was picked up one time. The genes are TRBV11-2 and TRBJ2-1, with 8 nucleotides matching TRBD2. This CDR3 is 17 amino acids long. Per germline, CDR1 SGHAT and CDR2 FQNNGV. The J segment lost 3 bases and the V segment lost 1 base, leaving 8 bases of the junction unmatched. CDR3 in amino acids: CASSLVPAGARYNEQFF. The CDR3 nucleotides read TGTGCCAGCAGCTTAGTTCCAGCGGGGGCCCGCTACAATGAGCAGTTCTTC.

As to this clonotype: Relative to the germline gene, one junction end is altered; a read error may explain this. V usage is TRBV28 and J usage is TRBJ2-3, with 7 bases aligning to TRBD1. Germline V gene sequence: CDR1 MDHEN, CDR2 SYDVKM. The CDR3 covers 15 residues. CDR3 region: CASREQGPPTNTQYF. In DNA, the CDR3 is TGTGCCAGCAGGGAACAGGGGCCCCCCACAAATACGCAGTATTTT.

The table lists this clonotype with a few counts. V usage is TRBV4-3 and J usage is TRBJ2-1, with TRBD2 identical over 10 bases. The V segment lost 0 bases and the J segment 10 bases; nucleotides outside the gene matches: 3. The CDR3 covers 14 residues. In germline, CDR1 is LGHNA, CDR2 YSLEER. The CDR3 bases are TGCGCCAGCAGCCAAGAGTCTAGCGGGAGCGAGCAGTTCTTC. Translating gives CASSQESSGSEQFF.

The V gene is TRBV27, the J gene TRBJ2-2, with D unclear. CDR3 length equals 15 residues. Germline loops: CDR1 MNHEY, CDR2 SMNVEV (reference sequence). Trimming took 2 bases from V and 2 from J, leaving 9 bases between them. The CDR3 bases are TGTGCCAGCAGTTTAAACTGGGCCAACACCGGGGAGCTGTTTTTT. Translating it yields CASSLNWANTGELFF.

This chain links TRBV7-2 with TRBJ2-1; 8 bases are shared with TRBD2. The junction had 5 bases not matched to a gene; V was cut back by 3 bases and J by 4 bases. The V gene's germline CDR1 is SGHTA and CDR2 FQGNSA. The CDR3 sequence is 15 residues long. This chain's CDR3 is CASSFITGGYNEQFF. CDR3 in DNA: TGTGCCAGCAGCTTTATCACGGGAGGGTACAATGAGCAGTTCTTC.

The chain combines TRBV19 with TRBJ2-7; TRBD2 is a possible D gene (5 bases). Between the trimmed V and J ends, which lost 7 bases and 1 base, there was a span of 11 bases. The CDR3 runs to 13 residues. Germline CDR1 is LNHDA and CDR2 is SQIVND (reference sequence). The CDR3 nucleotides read TGTGCCAGTACGTTAAGCGGTTCCTACGAGCAGTACTTC. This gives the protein CASTLSGSYEQYF.